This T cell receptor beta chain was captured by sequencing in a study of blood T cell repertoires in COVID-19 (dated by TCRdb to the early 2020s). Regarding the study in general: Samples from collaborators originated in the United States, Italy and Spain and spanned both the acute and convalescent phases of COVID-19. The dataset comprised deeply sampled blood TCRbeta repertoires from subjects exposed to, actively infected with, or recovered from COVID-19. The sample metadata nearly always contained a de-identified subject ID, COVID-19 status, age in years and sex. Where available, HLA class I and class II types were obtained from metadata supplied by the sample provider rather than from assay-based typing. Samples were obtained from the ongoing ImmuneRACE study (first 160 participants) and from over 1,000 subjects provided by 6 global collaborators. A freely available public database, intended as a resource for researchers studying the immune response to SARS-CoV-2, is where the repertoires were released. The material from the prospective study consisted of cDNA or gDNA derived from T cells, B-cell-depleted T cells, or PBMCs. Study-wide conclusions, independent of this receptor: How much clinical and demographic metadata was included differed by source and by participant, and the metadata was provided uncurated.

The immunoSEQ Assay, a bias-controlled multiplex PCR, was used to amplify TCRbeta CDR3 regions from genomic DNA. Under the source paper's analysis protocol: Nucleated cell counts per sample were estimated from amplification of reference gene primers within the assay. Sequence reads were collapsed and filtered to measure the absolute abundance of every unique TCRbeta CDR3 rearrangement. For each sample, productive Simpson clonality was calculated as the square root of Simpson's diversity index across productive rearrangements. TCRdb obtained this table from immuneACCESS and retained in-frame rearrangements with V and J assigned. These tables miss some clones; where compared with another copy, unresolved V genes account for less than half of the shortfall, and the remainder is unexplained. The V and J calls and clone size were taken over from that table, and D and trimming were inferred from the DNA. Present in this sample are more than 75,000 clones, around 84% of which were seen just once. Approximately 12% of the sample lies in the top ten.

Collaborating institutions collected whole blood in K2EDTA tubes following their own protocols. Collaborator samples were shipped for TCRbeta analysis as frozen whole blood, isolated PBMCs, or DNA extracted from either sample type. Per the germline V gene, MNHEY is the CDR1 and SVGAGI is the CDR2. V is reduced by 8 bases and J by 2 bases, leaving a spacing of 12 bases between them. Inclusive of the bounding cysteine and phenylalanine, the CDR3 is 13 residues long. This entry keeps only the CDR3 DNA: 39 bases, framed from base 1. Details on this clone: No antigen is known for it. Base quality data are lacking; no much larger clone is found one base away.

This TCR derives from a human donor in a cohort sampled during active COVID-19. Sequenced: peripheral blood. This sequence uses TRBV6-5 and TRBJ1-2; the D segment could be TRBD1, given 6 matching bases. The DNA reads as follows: TGTGCCAGCTACCGTCAGGGGAACTATGGCTACACCTTC. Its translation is CASYRQGNYGYTF.